This T cell receptor beta chain originates from a study of T cell repertoires in cytomegalovirus infection. Study-level points and caveats: Across the ex vivo response, the dominant clonotypes were HLA-C-restricted CMV-specific TCR beta clonotypes.

This clonotype was detected ten times or more. Antigen unknown. TCRdb re-analysed the reads in MiXCR, keeping a single row per CDR3 protein. In the table there are roughly 110,000 distinct CDR3 sequences, about a tenth of which are singletons. Trimming took off 2 bases at V and 3 bases at J, with 14 bases between the two ends. The CDR3 runs to 15 residues. CDR1 and CDR2 (germline): KGHSH, LQKENI. The gene calls are TRBV18 and TRBJ2-7, with no clear D. The sample taken for sequencing was PBMCs, sequenced either directly or after in vitro stimulation (not recorded which). The receptor comes from a human donor in good health (CMV status not recorded). Some clones in this sample may be carry-over from other donors' samples. The CDR3 region is CASSPGRSIHYEQYF. The CDR3 DNA sequence: TGTGCCAGCTCACCAGGACGGTCAATCCACTACGAGCAGTACTTC.